These T cell receptor beta chains were read from a single sample in a study of beta chain features in type 1 diabetes. Measured with immunoSEQ multiplex PCR; TCRdb has only the in-frame clones, and not every one. Of 400,000 to 500,000 clones in the sample, approximately 15% were seen once. Sequencing was done on a sample of naive CD4+ T cells from blood. Every receptor here comes from a man in his thirties or forties in good health. The CDR3 runs from the conserved cysteine through the conserved F or W. A D gene is named only where the DNA matches it firmly. Expanded clones are given a class, and other clones once, few, many or no size at all.

clone size	V gene	J gene	D gene	CDR3 protein	CDR3 DNA
-	TRBV30	TRBJ2-3	TRBD1	CAWSFGTGDTDTQYF	TGTGCCTGGAGTTTCGGGACAGGGGATACAGATACGCAGTATTTT
-	TRBV10-3	TRBJ2-1	TRBD2	CAISEVIAGGGNEQFF	TGTGCCATCAGTGAGGTAATAGCGGGAGGGGGCAATGAGCAGTTCTTC
few	TRBV25-1	TRBJ2-1	TRBD1	CASSAGQTYNEQFF	TGTGCCAGCAGTGCGGGACAGACCTACAATGAGCAGTTCTTC
-	TRBV10-3	TRBJ1-1	-	CATGLGGTEAFF	TGTGCCACCGGCCTAGGGGGTACTGAAGCTTTCTTT
-	TRBV7-9	TRBJ2-3	-	CASSFNPGMSIDTQYF	TGTGCCAGCAGCTTTAATCCGGGGATGAGCATAGATACGCAGTATTTT
-	TRBV7-9	TRBJ2-1	-	CASSLAPIGGQFF	TGTGCCAGCAGCTTAGCCCCTATCGGTGGGCAGTTCTTC
-	TRBV6-6	TRBJ2-6	-	CASTTAGANVLTF	TGTGCCAGCACGACAGCCGGGGCCAACGTCCTGACTTTC
few	TRBV7-2	TRBJ2-3	TRBD2	CASRNVAGGSTDTQYF	TGTGCCAGCAGGAACGTAGCGGGAGGGAGCACAGATACGCAGTATTTT
few	TRBV7-7	TRBJ2-3	TRBD2	CASSPSGTGDTQYF	TGTGCTAGCAGTCCTAGCGGGACCGGGGATACGCAGTATTTT
-	TRBV25-1	TRBJ2-3	-	CASNRDNTDTQYF	TGTGCCAGCAACCGGGACAACACAGATACGCAGTATTTT
-	TRBV18	TRBJ2-1	-	CASSLSQGDNEQFF	TGTGCCAGCTCACTTTCACAGGGCGACAATGAGCAGTTCTTC
-	TRBV30	TRBJ2-1	TRBD2	CAWSVSGSSYNEQFF	TGTGCCTGGAGTGTTAGCGGGAGCTCCTACAATGAGCAGTTCTTC
-	TRBV6-5	TRBJ2-1	-	CASIDSLSYNEQFF	TGTGCCAGCATCGACTCCCTATCCTACAATGAGCAGTTCTTC
-	TRBV7-3	TRBJ2-1	TRBD2	CASSGETSGRRNEQFF	TGTGCCAGCAGCGGGGAGACTAGCGGAAGACGCAATGAGCAGTTCTTC
few	TRBV15	TRBJ2-3	-	CATSRAGSNTDTQYF	TGTGCCACCAGCAGAGCCGGGTCGAACACAGATACGCAGTATTTT
-	TRBV11-1	TRBJ2-1	-	CASSLAFNEQFF	TGTGCCAGCAGCTTAGCTTTCAATGAGCAGTTCTTC
-	TRBV4-3	TRBJ1-1	-	CASSTTGYGDTEAFF	TGCGCCAGCAGCACTACAGGGTACGGGGACACTGAAGCTTTCTTT
few	TRBV30	TRBJ1-1	-	CAWSGSALNTEAFF	TGTGCCTGGAGTGGCTCAGCGCTGAACACTGAAGCTTTCTTT
few	TRBV11-2	TRBJ2-1	-	CASNRREGYNEQFF	TGTGCCAGCAATAGAAGGGAAGGGTACAATGAGCAGTTCTTC
few	TRBV7-3	TRBJ2-3	-	CASSVSGTSTDTQYF	TGTGCCAGCAGCGTTTCCGGGACTAGCACAGATACGCAGTATTTT
-	TRBV7-2	TRBJ2-3	TRBD2	CASSVRLAGKSTDTQYF	TGTGCCAGCAGCGTACGACTAGCGGGTAAAAGCACAGATACGCAGTATTTT
-	TRBV29-1	TRBJ2-7	TRBD2	CSVLLNFPGGEQYF	TGCAGCGTTCTCTTAAACTTCCCCGGGGGGGAGCAGTACTTC
few	TRBV30	TRBJ2-3	TRBD2	CAWGRGTSISADTQYF	TGTGCCTGGGGGCGGGGGACTAGCATATCGGCAGATACGCAGTATTTT
few	TRBV7-2	TRBJ2-5	TRBD2	CASSSSGEETQYF	TGTGCCAGCAGCTCTAGCGGGGAAGAGACCCAGTACTTC
-	TRBV6-6	TRBJ2-5	-	CASSYRVSGETQYF	TGTGCCAGCAGTTATCGGGTATCTGGGGAGACCCAGTACTTC
few	TRBV11-1	TRBJ2-1	TRBD1	CASRRRTGGYNEQFF	TGTGCCAGCAGACGGCGGACAGGGGGTTACAATGAGCAGTTCTTC
many	TRBV7-9	TRBJ2-1	-	CASSSSYNNEQFF	TGTGCCAGCAGCTCGAGTTATAACAATGAGCAGTTCTTC
-	TRBV5-6	TRBJ1-6	TRBD1	CASQKGALRSPLHF	TGTGCCAGCCAAAAGGGGGCGCTTCGGTCACCCCTCCACTTT
few	TRBV28	TRBJ2-7	-	CASSLKTYEQYF	TGTGCCAGCAGCCTAAAGACCTACGAGCAGTACTTC
-	TRBV19	TRBJ2-4	-	CASSQGGIAKNIQYF	TGTGCCAGTAGCCAGGGAGGCATCGCCAAAAACATTCAGTACTTC
few	TRBV9	TRBJ1-3	-	CASSATGSISGNTIYF	TGTGCCAGCAGCGCGACTGGATCGATCTCTGGAAACACCATATATTTT
-	TRBV5-1	TRBJ2-3	TRBD2	CASSLVPKAGGRTDTQYF	TGCGCCAGCAGCTTGGTACCAAAAGCGGGGGGCCGCACAGATACGCAGTATTTT
-	TRBV7-3	TRBJ1-2	-	CASTREHGYTF	TGTGCCAGCACCAGGGAACATGGCTACACCTTC
-	TRBV29-1	TRBJ2-1	TRBD2	CSVDGTSGANEQFF	TGCAGCGTTGACGGGACTAGCGGAGCCAATGAGCAGTTCTTC
few	TRBV21-1	TRBJ2-1	-	CASSKGPGLAGPSSYNEQFF	TGTGCCAGCAGCAAAGGTCCAGGTCTAGCGGGTCCCAGCTCCTACAATGAGCAGTTCTTC
few	TRBV6-1	TRBJ1-1	-	CASSIVNTEAFF	TGTGCCAGCAGTATCGTAAACACTGAAGCTTTCTTT
-	TRBV7-2	TRBJ2-3	-	CASSLEWLITDTQYF	TGTGCCAGCAGCTTAGAATGGTTGATCACAGATACGCAGTATTTT
few	TRBV2	TRBJ1-2	TRBD1	CASRGDRARYTF	TGTGCCAGCAGAGGGGACAGGGCTCGCTACACCTTC
-	TRBV6-5	TRBJ1-1	-	CASSYGAGNGDTEAFF	TGTGCCAGCAGCTACGGTGCAGGGAATGGCGACACTGAAGCTTTCTTT
few	TRBV7-9	TRBJ2-7	-	CASSRLTAEREQYF	TGTGCCAGTTCCAGACTGACGGCGGAGAGAGAGCAGTACTTC
few	TRBV7-2	TRBJ2-3	-	CASSFRGTDTQYF	TGTGCCAGCAGCTTTCGCGGCACAGATACGCAGTATTTT
few	TRBV29-1	TRBJ1-6	TRBD1	CSVIVTGGHGSPLHF	TGCAGCGTTATAGTGACAGGGGGCCATGGTTCACCCCTCCACTTT